The 9 T cell receptor beta chains reported below all come from one sample, sequenced in a study of T cell repertoires in cytomegalovirus infection. TCRdb used MiXCR to reprocess the reads, holding one entry per CDR3 protein. The sample carries 700,000 to 850,000 distinct CDR3 sequences, over 25% recorded once. These TCRs are of unknown antigen specificity. The material was cultured CD8+ T cells from PBMCs, obtained from culture after CMV antigen stimulation. Receptors originate from a human donor in good health (CMV status not recorded). Some clones in this sample may be carry-over from other donors' samples.

This clonotype showed up just a few times. The chain carries TRBV7-8 and TRBJ2-1; D gene uncertain. There are 12 residues in the CDR3. Germline-derived CDR1 and CDR2 are SGHVS and FQNEAQ. With 5 bases removed from V and 9 bases from J, the gap between germline ends came to 11 bases. The CDR3 DNA reads TGTGCCAGCAGCCCTAGACATTCTGAGCAGTTCTTC. Translation gives CASSPRHSEQFF.

V usage is TRBV6-6 and J usage is TRBJ1-1, with D perhaps matching TRBD1 (6 bases). Germline values: CDR1 MNHNY, CDR2 SVGAGI (reference sequence). The CDR3 extends over 12 amino acids. The V end lost 8 bases, the J end lost 2 bases, and 9 bases lay between the germline ends. CDR3 in amino acids: CASDRTNTEAFF. The CDR3 DNA reads TGTGCCAGCGACAGGACCAACACTGAAGCTTTCTTT.

This clonotype was picked up a small number of times. The V gene is TRBV25-1, the J gene TRBJ1-5; TRBD1 matches 9 bases. Germline CDR1 MGHDK, CDR2 SYGVNS. CDR3 size: 15 residues. V gave up 9 bases and J gave up 5 bases; unmatched junction bases: 11. Here the CDR3 reads CARRPPGQGYQPQHF. The DNA of the CDR3 is TGTGCCAGGCGACCCCCCGGACAGGGGTATCAGCCCCAGCATTTT.

This clonotype was found a few times. The J gene is TRBJ1-1, the V gene TRBV27; D ambiguous. Germline assignment: CDR1 MNHEY and CDR2 SMNVEV (reference sequence). The CDR3 is made up of 14 amino acids. V lost 6 bases and J lost 4, with 15 bases in between. In nucleotides, the CDR3 is TGTGCCAGCAGCTCTTTAGAGGCCCCCACTGAAGCTTTCTTT. Translating it yields CASSSLEAPTEAFF.

This clonotype came up many times. The rearrangement uses TRBV7-8 and TRBJ2-5, with D possibly being TRBD2 (5 bases). CDR1 is SGHVS, CDR2 FQNEAQ, per germline. Trimming pared 1 base from V and 5 bases from J, leaving 17 bases between. CDR3 length: 16 amino acids. The CDR3 nucleotides are TGTGCCAGCAGCTTAGACGTAGGGCTAAGAGGGGAGACCCAGTACTTC. Its translation: CASSLDVGLRGETQYF.

A remark on this clonotype: The germline gene is not matched at one end of the junction; a read error may be the cause. This sequence joins TRBV7-4 and TRBJ2-6; D remains unclear. This CDR3 region has 14 residues. Germline loops: CDR1 SGHVT, CDR2 SQSDAQ. The CDR3 DNA sequence: TGTGCCAGCAGCCCTACGTCTGGGGTCAACGTCCTGACTTTC. It specifies CASSPTSGVNVLTF.

This clonotype was seen more than once but under ten times. CDR3 nucleotide sequence: TGCGCCAGCAGCCAAGAAAACGCCGGGACAGGGGGCTACGAGCAGTACTTC. This encodes CASSQENAGTGGYEQYF. This chain uses TRBV4-1 with TRBJ2-7; 11 bases match TRBD1. The CDR3 is 17 amino acids. V lost 0 bases, J lost 3 bases, and 7 bases stayed unmatched. Germline V gives CDR1 MGHRA, CDR2 YSYEKL.

The chain uses TRBV13 and TRBJ1-2; 7 bases map to TRBD1. The germline V gene encodes CDR1 PRHDT and CDR2 FYEKMQ (reference sequence). The CDR3 loop spans 14 amino acids. V was pared by 8 bases and J by 2 bases, with 8 bases of the junction left unmatched. The CDR3 spells CASHIPDRNYGYTF. CDR3 bases: TGTGCCAGCCACATACCGGACAGGAACTATGGCTACACCTTC. Complete variable domain (other parts from reference TRBV13 and TRBJ1-2): AAGVIQSPRHLIKEKRETATLKCYPIPRHDTVYWYQQGPGQDPQFLISFYEKMQSDKGSIPDRFSAQQFSDYHSELNMSSLELGDSALYFCASHIPDRNYGYTFGSGTRLTVV.

This clonotype occurred a few times. The V and J genes are TRBV3-1 and TRBJ2-3; 14 positions match TRBD2. CDR1 and CDR2 from the germline V gene are LGHDT and YNNKEL (reference sequence). The V gene end was trimmed by 3 bases and the J gene end by 7 bases; junction bases not matched to a gene: 9. The CDR3 extends over 17 amino acids. CDR3 nucleotides: TGTGCCAGCAGCCATCCCAGGACTAGCGGGGGGAGAAATACGCAGTATTTT. Translating it yields CASSHPRTSGGRNTQYF.